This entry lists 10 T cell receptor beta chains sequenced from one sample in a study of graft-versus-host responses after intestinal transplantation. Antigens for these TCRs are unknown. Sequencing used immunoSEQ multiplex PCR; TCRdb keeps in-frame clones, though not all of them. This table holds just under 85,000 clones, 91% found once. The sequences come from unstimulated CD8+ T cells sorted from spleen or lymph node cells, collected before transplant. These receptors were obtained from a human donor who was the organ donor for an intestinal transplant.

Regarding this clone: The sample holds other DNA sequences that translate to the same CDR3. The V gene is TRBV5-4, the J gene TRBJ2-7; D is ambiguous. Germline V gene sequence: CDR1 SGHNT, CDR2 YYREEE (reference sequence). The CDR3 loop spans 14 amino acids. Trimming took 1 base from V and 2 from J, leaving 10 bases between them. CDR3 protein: CASSLSSLPYEQYF. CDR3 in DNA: TGTGCCAGCAGCTTGTCCAGCCTGCCCTACGAGCAGTACTTC.

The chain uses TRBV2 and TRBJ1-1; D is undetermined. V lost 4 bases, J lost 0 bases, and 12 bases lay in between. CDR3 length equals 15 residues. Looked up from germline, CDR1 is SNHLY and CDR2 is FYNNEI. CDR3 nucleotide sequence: TGTGCCAGCAGTGCCTGGGTAGGGCTGAACACTGAAGCTTTCTTT. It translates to CASSAWVGLNTEAFF.

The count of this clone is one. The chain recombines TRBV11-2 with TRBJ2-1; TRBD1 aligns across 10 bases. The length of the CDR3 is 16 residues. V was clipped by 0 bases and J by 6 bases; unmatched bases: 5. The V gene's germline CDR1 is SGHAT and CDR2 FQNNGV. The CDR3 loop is CASSLETGGFSNEQFF. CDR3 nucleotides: TGTGCCAGCAGCTTAGAGACAGGGGGCTTTTCCAATGAGCAGTTCTTC.

CDR3 sequence: CASSKRGGALEKLFF. The CDR3 DNA follows: TGTGCCAGCAGCAAAAGAGGGGGGGCTTTGGAAAAACTGTTTTTT. V gene TRBV11-2 combines with J gene TRBJ1-4; possible D gene TRBD1, 6 bases. Germline V CDR1 and CDR2: SGHAT, FQNNGV. The ends were cut back, 5 bases at V and 8 bases at J, with 18 bases in the middle. CDR3 length: 15 amino acids.

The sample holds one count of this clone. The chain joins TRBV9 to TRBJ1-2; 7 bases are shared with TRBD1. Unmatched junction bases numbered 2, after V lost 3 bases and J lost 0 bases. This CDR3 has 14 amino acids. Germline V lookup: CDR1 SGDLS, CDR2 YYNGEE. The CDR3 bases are TGTGCCAGCAGCGGCGGGACAGCTAACTATGGCTACACCTTC. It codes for CASSGGTANYGYTF. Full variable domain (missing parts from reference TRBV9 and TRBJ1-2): DSGVTQTPKHLITATGQRVTLRCSPRSGDLSVYWYQQSLDQGLQFLIQYYNGEERAKGNILERFSAQQFPDLHSELNLSSLELGDSALYFCASSGGTANYGYTFGSGTRLTVV.

CDR3 sequence (DNA): TGTGCCAGCAGCCCCGAGGGATCCGAGCAGTACTTC. As protein: CASSPEGSEQYF. V gene TRBV11-2 combines with J gene TRBJ2-7; D may be TRBD2 (5 bases). V lost 5 bases and J lost 6, with 11 bases in between. Germline V gene data show CDR1 as SGHAT and CDR2 as FQNNGV. CDR3 size: 12 residues.

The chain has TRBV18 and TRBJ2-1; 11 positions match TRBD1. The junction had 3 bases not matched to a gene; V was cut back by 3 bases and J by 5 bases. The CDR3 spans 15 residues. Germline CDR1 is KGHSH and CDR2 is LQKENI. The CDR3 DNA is TGTGCCAGCTCACCTACGGGACAGGGGGACAATGAGCAGTTCTTC. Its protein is CASSPTGQGDNEQFF.

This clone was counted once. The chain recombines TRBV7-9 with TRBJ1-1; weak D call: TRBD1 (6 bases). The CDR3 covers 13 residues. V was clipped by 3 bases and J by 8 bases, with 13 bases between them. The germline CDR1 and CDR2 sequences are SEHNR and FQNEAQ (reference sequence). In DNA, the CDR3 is TGTGCCAGCAGCTTCGACCCTGGACAGGAAGCTTTCTTT. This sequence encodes CASSFDPGQEAFF. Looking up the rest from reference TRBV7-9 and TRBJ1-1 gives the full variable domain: DTGVSQNPRHKITKRGQNVTFRCDPISEHNRLYWYRQTLGQGPEFLTYFQNEAQLEKSRLLSDRFSAERPKGSFSTLEIQRTEQGDSAMYLCASSFDPGQEAFFGQGTRLTVV.

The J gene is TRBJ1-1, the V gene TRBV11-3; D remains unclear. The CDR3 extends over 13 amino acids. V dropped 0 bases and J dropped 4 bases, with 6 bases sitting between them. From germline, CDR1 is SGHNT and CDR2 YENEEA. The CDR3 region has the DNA TGTGCCAGCAGCTTAGATGGTTCCACTGAAGCTTTCTTT. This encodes CASSLDGSTEAFF.

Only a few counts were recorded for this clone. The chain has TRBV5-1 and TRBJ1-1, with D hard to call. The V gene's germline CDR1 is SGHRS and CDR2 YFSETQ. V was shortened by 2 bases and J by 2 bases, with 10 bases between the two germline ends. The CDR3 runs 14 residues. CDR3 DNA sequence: TGCGCCAGCAGCTTTGAACGGTCTAACACTGAAGCTTTCTTT. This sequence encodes CASSFERSNTEAFF. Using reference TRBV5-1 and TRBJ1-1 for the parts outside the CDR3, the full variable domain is KAGVTQTPRYLIKTRGQQVTLSCSPISGHRSVSWYQQTPGQGLQFLFEYFSETQRNKGNFPGRFSGRQFSNSRSEMNVSTLELGDSALYLCASSFERSNTEAFFGQGTRLTVV.